A single sample gave rise to the 28 T cell receptor beta chains below, sequenced in a study of vaccination and CD4 T cells after COVID-19. For these receptors, no antigen is known. Cultured CD4+ T cell DNA was sequenced using the Oncomine TCR Beta short-read assay. TCRdb re-analysed the PCR reads in MiXCR, keeping a single row per CDR3 protein. This repertoire shows 6,500 to 10,000 distinct CDR3 sequences, roughly 52% found once; its top ten account for around a sixth. The sample's treatment: approximately 9-day PBMC culture with coronavirus spike peptide pools or control peptides (ViraFEST assay). Pre-COVID-19 pandemic sampling (2011-2018) yielded the unexposed donor's CD4+ T cells. The source material was CD4+ T cells from blood, cultured in vitro. All receptors derive from a human donor in good health.

This chain links TRBV7-2 with TRBJ2-5, with 9 bases aligning to TRBD2. The J segment lost 5 bases and the V segment lost 0 bases, leaving 7 bases of the junction unmatched. The CDR3 length is 16 residues. Germline loops: CDR1 SGHTA, CDR2 FQGNSA. In nucleotides, the CDR3 is TGTGCCAGCAGCTTAGCTGCGCCTAGCGGGACGGAGACCCAGTACTTC. It yields the protein CASSLAAPSGTETQYF. The full variable domain, with the rest looked up from reference TRBV7-2 and TRBJ2-5, is GAGVSQSPSNKVTEKGKDVELRCDPISGHTALYWYRQSLGQGLEFLIYFQGNSAPDKSGLPSDRFSAERTGGSVSTLTIQRTQQEDSAVYLCASSLAAPSGTETQYFGPGTRLLVL.

CDR3 nucleotide sequence: TGTGCCAGCAGCGCCACGTGGGGCAGGGTGGAAACTGAAGCTTTCTTT. Translated, it gives CASSATWGRVETEAFF. The J gene is TRBJ1-1, the V gene TRBV9; TRBD1 might be the D (5 bases). Germline V gene sequence: CDR1 SGDLS, CDR2 YYNGEE. This CDR3 spans 16 amino acids. V dropped 3 bases and J dropped 5 bases, with 20 bases sitting between them.

V gene TRBV6-2 or TRBV6-3 combines with J gene TRBJ2-5, with 7 positions matching TRBD2. Germline CDR1 reads MNHEY; CDR2 reads SVGEGT. This CDR3 is built from 13 residues. Trimming removed 7 bases from V and 5 bases from J; junction bases left unmatched: 7. CDR3 nucleotides: TGTGCCAGCATCCCGGGAGGAGTGGAGACCCAGTACTTC. It is translated as CASIPGGVETQYF.

The chain couples TRBV12-3 or TRBV12-4 to TRBJ1-2; the D gene is possibly TRBD1 (5 bases). Trimming took off 3 bases at V and 3 bases at J, with 8 bases between the two ends. The CDR3 is 13 amino acids. The CDR3 nucleotides read TGTGCCAGCAGTTTGGGGGGAGACTATGGCTACACCTTC. As protein: CASSLGGDYGYTF.

V is TRBV11-2 and J is TRBJ2-7; 9 bases align to TRBD1. Germline CDR1 is SGHAT and CDR2 is FQNNGV. With 5 bases clipped from V and 4 bases from J, the junction kept 3 bases outside the gene matches. This CDR3 has 13 residues. Written as DNA, the CDR3 is TGTGCCAGCAGCCGAGGACAGGGGTACGAGCAGTACTTC. This gives the protein CASSRGQGYEQYF.

The table lists this clonotype with a few counts. The CDR3 protein is CASSEQGGNTEAFF. For the CDR3, the DNA is TGCGCCAGCAGTGAGCAGGGGGGGAACACTGAAGCTTTCTTT. The J gene is TRBJ1-1, the V gene TRBV10-2; 7 bases align to TRBD1. This CDR3 is built from 14 residues. V gave up 2 bases and J gave up 1 base; unmatched junction bases: 1. Germline V lookup: CDR1 WSHSY, CDR2 SAAADI.

This clonotype was picked up one time. V gene TRBV5-1 combines with J gene TRBJ2-5, with 9 bases matching TRBD2. From germline, CDR1 is SGHRS and CDR2 YFSETQ. Unmatched junction bases numbered 13, after V lost 2 bases and J lost 5 bases. The CDR3 totals 17 residues. The CDR3 loop reads CASSFFSSGSYLETQYF. DNA for the CDR3: TGCGCCAGCAGCTTTTTTAGTAGCGGGAGTTACTTGGAGACCCAGTACTTC.

This chain connects TRBV5-1 to TRBJ1-1; D gene ambiguous. The CDR3 loop spans 13 amino acids. Trimming stripped 3 bases from V and 4 bases from J, with 10 bases between. From germline, CDR1 is SGHRS and CDR2 YFSETQ. The CDR3 sequence: CASSSTSITEAFF. The DNA for the CDR3 is TGCGCCAGCAGCTCTACCTCGATCACTGAAGCTTTCTTT.

The sample holds a few counts of this clonotype. The chain combines TRBV15 with TRBJ2-3, with D possibly TRBD2 on 5 matching bases. V lost 5 bases and J lost 0, with 21 bases in between. This CDR3 is built from 18 residues. Germline V CDR1 and CDR2: LNHNV, YYDKDF (reference sequence). The DNA for the CDR3 is TGTGCCACCAGCTCCATGTTTAGGTGGGAGATCAGCACAGATACGCAGTATTTT. Translation gives CATSSMFRWEISTDTQYF. The full variable domain, with the rest looked up from reference TRBV15 and TRBJ2-3, is DAMVIQNPRYQVTQFGKPVTLSCSQTLNHNVMYWYQQKSSQAPKLLFHYYDKDFNNEADTPDNFQSRRPNTSFCFLDIRSPGLGDTAMYLCATSSMFRWEISTDTQYFGPGTRLTVL.

The J gene is TRBJ2-1, the V gene TRBV6-1; 7 bases align to TRBD2. V was pared by 8 bases and J by 11 bases, with 18 bases of the junction left unmatched. This CDR3 contains 15 residues. The V gene's germline CDR1 is MNHNS and CDR2 SASEGT. The CDR3 region is CASRGNWASGGQQFF. The DNA of the CDR3 is TGTGCCAGCCGGGGGAATTGGGCTAGCGGAGGACAGCAGTTCTTC.

This clonotype has more than one count but fewer than ten. The J gene is TRBJ2-7, the V gene TRBV6-2 or TRBV6-3; D unclear. Germline V gene lookup returns CDR1 MNHEY and CDR2 SVGEGT. The ends were cut back, 0 bases at V and 5 bases at J, with 8 bases in the middle. The CDR3 contains 13 residues. The CDR3 bases are TGTGCCAGCAGTTACTCTAAGAGCCACGAGCAGTACTTC. As protein: CASSYSKSHEQYF.

The gene calls are TRBV6-1 and TRBJ1-1; tentative D call: TRBD1 (6 bases). This CDR3 has 14 amino acids. V was clipped by 6 bases and J by 7 bases, with 18 bases between them. Germline V lookup: CDR1 MNHNS, CDR2 SASEGT. This CDR3 reads CASRGLGGAGEAFF. The DNA of the CDR3 is TGTGCCAGCAGGGGATTGGGGGGGGCAGGTGAAGCTTTCTTT.

A single count supports this clonotype. The chain carries TRBV5-1 and TRBJ1-2; the D is unclear. Germline loops: CDR1 SGHRS, CDR2 YFSETQ. Trimming removed 4 bases at V and 5 bases at J, with 12 bases between. There are 13 residues in the CDR3. CDR3 nucleotide sequence: TGCGCCAGCAGCCCTCGGACTGAGTATGGCTACACCTTC. It encodes CASSPRTEYGYTF.

The chain links TRBV19 to TRBJ1-5; 7 nucleotides match TRBD1. Germline CDR1 and CDR2: LNHDA and SQIVND (reference sequence). V was pared by 5 bases and J by 7 bases, with 8 bases of the junction left unmatched. This CDR3 contains 14 residues. The CDR3 here is CASSDRVLYQPQHF. As DNA, the CDR3 is TGTGCCAGTAGTGACAGGGTGTTGTACCAGCCCCAGCATTTT. The complete variable domain, with remaining parts taken from reference TRBV19 and TRBJ1-5, reads DGGITQSPKYLFRKEGQNVTLSCEQNLNHDAMYWYRQDPGQGLRLIYYSQIVNDFQKGDIAEGYSVSREKKESFPLTVTSAQKNPTAFYLCASSDRVLYQPQHFGDGTRLSIL.

The sample holds a few counts of this clonotype. The rearrangement links TRBV19 to TRBJ2-2; unclear D gene. CDR1 is LNHDA and CDR2 is SQIVND in the germline V gene (reference sequence). Deletions cut 3 bases from V and 0 bases from J, with 11 bases between. This CDR3 contains 16 residues. The CDR3 reads CASSIRQLSNTGELFF. The CDR3 DNA sequence: TGTGCCAGTAGTATTCGTCAGCTATCGAACACCGGGGAGCTGTTTTTT.

This clonotype is large (0.1 to 1%) in the sample. The chain employs TRBV19 and TRBJ2-3; 13 bases are shared with TRBD2. The CDR3 contains 16 residues. V shed 7 bases, J shed 4 bases, and the junction held 8 bases outside the gene matches. Per germline, CDR1 LNHDA and CDR2 SQIVND (reference sequence). The DNA of the CDR3 is TGTGCCAGTACCCACTCGGGACTAGCGGGGTCAGATACGCAGTATTTT. It translates to CASTHSGLAGSDTQYF.

The gene calls are TRBV19 and TRBJ2-7, with 10 bases lining up with TRBD1. Germline V gives CDR1 LNHDA, CDR2 SQIVND (reference sequence). The V segment lost 5 bases and the J segment 3 bases; nucleotides outside the gene matches: 13. This CDR3 spans 17 amino acids. CDR3 sequence (DNA): TGTGCCAGTAGTGGGACAGGGGCTGTCAACATCTTCTACGAGCAGTACTTC. It translates to CASSGTGAVNIFYEQYF.

The V call is TRBV12-3 or TRBV12-4, the J call TRBJ1-1, with D possibly matching TRBD1 (6 bases). V gave up 7 bases and J gave up 3 bases, with 18 bases separating them. CDR3 length equals 15 residues. CDR3 sequence reads: CASNPGGGADTEAFF. The CDR3 DNA is TGTGCCAGCAACCCGGGGGGGGGGGCTGACACTGAAGCTTTCTTT.

This clonotype turned up a few times. This chain links TRBV7-2 with TRBJ2-7; D might be TRBD1 or TRBD2, each matching 5 bases. The CDR3 length is 16 residues. Deletions cut 5 bases from V and 6 bases from J, with 23 bases between. Germline V gene data show CDR1 as SGHTA and CDR2 as FQGNSA. The CDR3 is CASSPPPGGSGSEQYF. DNA of the CDR3: TGTGCCAGCAGCCCCCCCCCTGGGGGTTCGGGGTCCGAGCAGTACTTC.

This clonotype has more than one count but fewer than ten. The rearrangement uses TRBV19 and TRBJ2-2; 8 bases are a match to TRBD1. V lost 1 base to trimming and J lost 4 bases; unmatched junction nucleotides: 8. CDR1 is LNHDA and CDR2 is SQIVND in the germline V gene (reference sequence). CDR3 length equals 17 residues. CDR3 in DNA: TGTGCCAGTAGTATAGGAGCGCAGGGGGCGGGCACCGGGGAGCTGTTTTTT. Protein: CASSIGAQGAGTGELFF.

This clonotype was picked up one time. The rearrangement links TRBV20-1 to TRBJ2-3; 8 bases match TRBD2. This CDR3 is built from 14 residues. V shed 5 bases, J shed 1 base, and the junction held 5 bases outside the gene matches. Germline V CDR1 and CDR2: DFQATT, SNEGSKA (reference sequence). This CDR3 reads CSAGETSGTDTQYF. The CDR3 nucleotides read TGCAGTGCTGGGGAGACTAGCGGCACAGATACGCAGTATTTT.

This rearrangement joins TRBV6-1 to TRBJ2-1; 10 bases line up with TRBD2. This CDR3 contains 16 residues. Trimming cost V 5 bases and J 1 base; bases outside gene matches: 5. The V gene's germline CDR1 is MNHNS and CDR2 SASEGT. CDR3 sequence reads: CASSHTSGKSYNEQFF. CDR3 nucleotide sequence: TGTGCCAGCAGTCACACTAGCGGGAAATCCTACAATGAGCAGTTCTTC.

The V gene is TRBV11-2, the J gene TRBJ1-1; D is uncertain. CDR3 size: 13 residues. Germline CDR1 and CDR2: SGHAT and FQNNGV. V lost 3 bases to trimming and J lost 1 base, with 6 bases between them. Written as DNA, the CDR3 is TGTGCCAGCAGCTTCCCAGGGAACACTGAAGCTTTCTTT. This encodes CASSFPGNTEAFF.

The chain uses TRBV6-1 and TRBJ2-5; D perhaps matches TRBD2 (5 bases). The CDR3 has 13 residues. V dropped 1 base and J dropped 5 bases, with 8 bases sitting between them. The germline V gene encodes CDR1 MNHNS and CDR2 SASEGT. This chain's CDR3 is CASSEVLGETQYF. The CDR3 coding sequence is TGTGCCAGCAGTGAAGTACTAGGGGAGACCCAGTACTTC.

The J gene is TRBJ1-6, the V gene TRBV2, with D possibly TRBD1 on 5 matching bases. CDR1 and CDR2 (germline): SNHLY, FYNNEI. The CDR3 extends over 14 amino acids. V lost 8 bases to trimming and J lost 7 bases, with 15 bases between them. CDR3 DNA sequence: TGTGCCAGCGGGGCCCGGACGGGGAATTCACCCCTCCACTTT. Translating it yields CASGARTGNSPLHF.

V gene TRBV6-5 combines with J gene TRBJ2-2; either TRBD1 or TRBD2 may fit D (5 bases each). Germline V lookup: CDR1 MNHEY, CDR2 SVGAGI. Trimming stripped 8 bases from V and 6 bases from J, with 19 bases between. This CDR3 is 15 amino acids long. The CDR3 region is CASRSGFEGSGELFF. The CDR3 DNA reads TGTGCCAGCCGTTCGGGGTTTGAGGGGTCCGGGGAGCTGTTTTTT.

The chain employs TRBV27 and TRBJ2-5; 12 bases are shared with TRBD1. This CDR3 comprises 17 residues. Germline V lookup: CDR1 MNHEY, CDR2 SMNVEV (reference sequence). V lost 3 bases and J lost 4; bases outside the gene matches: 9. CDR3 residues: CASSFRAGDRGRETQYF. Written as DNA, the CDR3 is TGTGCCAGCAGTTTTCGGGCCGGGGACAGGGGGCGAGAGACCCAGTACTTC.

CDR3 DNA sequence: TGTGCCAGCAGGCTTCAGACAGGATCTAACTATGGCTACACCTTC. As protein: CASRLQTGSNYGYTF. The genes are TRBV6-1 and TRBJ1-2, with D maybe TRBD1 (6 bases). Trimming took 6 bases from V and 0 from J, leaving 14 bases between them. Germline assignment: CDR1 MNHNS and CDR2 SASEGT. The CDR3 length is 15 residues.